This T cell receptor (beta chain) was sequenced for a study of PD-L1 blockade in urothelial cancer. Study outcomes and limitations: Durable-benefit patients expanded tumor-associated blood clones more at 3 weeks.

Germline V CDR1 and CDR2: SGHKS, YYEKEE (reference sequence). The CDR3 has 15 amino acids. J was trimmed by 1 base and V by 3 bases; bases with no gene match: 7. Into every PCR, synthetic TCR analog templates were spiked. TCRdb's copy holds only in-frame clones and misses some; the assay was immunoSEQ multiplex PCR. The table records about 23,000 clones, around 90% of them present only once. Noted time point: peripheral blood 6 weeks after treatment start. This clone has just one count. Its antigen is currently unknown. Specimen: PBMCs, collected around atezolizumab (anti-PD-L1) treatment. The sequence was obtained from a woman aged 55-69 years with urothelial cancer. The V and J genes are TRBV5-5 and TRBJ2-7; TRBD1 agrees at 7 bases. CDR3 DNA: TGTGCCAGCAGCTCGGGACAGAGTCCATCCTACGAGCAGTACTTC. This gives the protein CASSSGQSPSYEQYF.